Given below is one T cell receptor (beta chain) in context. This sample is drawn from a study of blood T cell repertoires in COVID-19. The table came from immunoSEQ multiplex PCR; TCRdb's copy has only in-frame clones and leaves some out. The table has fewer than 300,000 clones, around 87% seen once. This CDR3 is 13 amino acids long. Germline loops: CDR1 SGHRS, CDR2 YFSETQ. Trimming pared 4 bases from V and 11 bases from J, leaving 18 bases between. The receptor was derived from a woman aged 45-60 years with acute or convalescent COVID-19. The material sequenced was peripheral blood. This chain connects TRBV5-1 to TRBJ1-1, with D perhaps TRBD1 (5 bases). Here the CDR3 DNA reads TGCGCCAGCAGCATAGAAACCGGGGGTGAGGCTTTCTTT. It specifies CASSIETGGEAFF.